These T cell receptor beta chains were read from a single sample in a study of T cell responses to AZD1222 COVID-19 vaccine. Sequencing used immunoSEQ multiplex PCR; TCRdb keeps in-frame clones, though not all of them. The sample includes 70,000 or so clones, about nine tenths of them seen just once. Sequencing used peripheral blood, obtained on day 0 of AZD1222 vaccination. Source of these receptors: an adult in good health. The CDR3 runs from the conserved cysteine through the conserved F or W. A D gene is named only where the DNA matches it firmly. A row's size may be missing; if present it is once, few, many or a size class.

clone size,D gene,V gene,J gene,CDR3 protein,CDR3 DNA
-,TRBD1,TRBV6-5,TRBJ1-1,CASQSGTGRNTEAFF,TGTGCCAGCCAATCCGGGACAGGGAGGAACACTGAAGCTTTCTTT
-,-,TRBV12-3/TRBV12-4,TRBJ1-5,CASSLAGNQPQHF,TGTGCCAGCAGTTTAGCCGGTAATCAGCCCCAGCATTTT
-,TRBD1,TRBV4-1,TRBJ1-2,CASSHRQGGSYGYTF,TGCGCCAGCAGCCACCGACAGGGAGGGAGCTATGGCTACACCTTC
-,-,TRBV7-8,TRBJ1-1,CASTKNPPQATEAFF,TGTGCCAGCACCAAAAATCCCCCCCAAGCCACTGAAGCTTTCTTT
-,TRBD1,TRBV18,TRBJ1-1,CASSTTGTGTAAEAFF,TGTGCCAGCTCAACTACGGGAACGGGGACAGCAGCTGAAGCTTTCTTT
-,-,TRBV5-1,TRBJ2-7,CASSHAPRYEQYF,TGCGCCAGCAGCCATGCCCCTCGGTACGAGCAGTACTTC
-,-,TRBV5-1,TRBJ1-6,CASSPGGGVFDSPLHF,TGCGCCAGCAGCCCCGGTGGAGGGGTATTCGACTCACCCCTCCACTTT
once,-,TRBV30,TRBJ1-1,CAWKLGGISLYEAFF,TGTGCCTGGAAACTGGGGGGGATATCCCTCTATGAAGCTTTCTTT
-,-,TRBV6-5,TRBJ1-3,CAVGQNSGNTIYF,TGTGCCGTCGGCCAGAACTCTGGAAACACCATATATTTT
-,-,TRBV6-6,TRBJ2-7,CASSADGYEQYF,TGTGCCAGCAGTGCGGACGGGTACGAGCAGTACTTC
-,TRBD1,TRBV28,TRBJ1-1,CASSSGTGGTEAFF,TGTGCCAGCAGTTCCGGGACAGGGGGTACTGAAGCTTTCTTT
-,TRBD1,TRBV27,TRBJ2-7,CASSFSGGIKFYEQYF,TGTGCCAGCAGTTTTTCAGGGGGTATCAAATTCTACGAGCAGTACTTC
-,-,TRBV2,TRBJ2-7,CASSVAAGAREQYF,TGTGCCAGCAGTGTCGCCGCTGGGGCAAGGGAGCAGTACTTC
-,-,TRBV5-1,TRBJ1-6,CASSKDRNSPLHF,TGCGCCAGCAGCAAGGACCGTAATTCACCCCTCCACTTT
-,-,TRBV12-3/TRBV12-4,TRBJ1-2,CASSLTAYGYTF,TGTGCCAGCAGTCTTACCGCCTATGGCTACACCTTC
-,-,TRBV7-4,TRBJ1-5,CASSRATDNQPQHF,TGTGCCAGCAGCCGCGCGACAGACAATCAGCCCCAGCATTTT
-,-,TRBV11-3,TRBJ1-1,CASSLEGNTEAFF,TGTGCCAGCAGCTTAGAAGGGAACACTGAAGCTTTCTTT
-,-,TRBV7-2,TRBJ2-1,CASSRGYNEQFF,TGTGCCAGCAGCAGAGGTTACAATGAGCAGTTCTTC
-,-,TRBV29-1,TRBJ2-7,CSVVEGSPYEQYF,TGCAGCGTTGTTGAGGGCAGTCCCTACGAGCAGTACTTC
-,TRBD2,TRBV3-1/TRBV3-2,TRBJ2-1,CASSRLAGGTDEQFF,TGTGCCAGCAGCCGACTAGCGGGGGGGACGGATGAGCAGTTCTTC
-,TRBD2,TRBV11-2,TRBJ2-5,CASGVTSGGPGAQYF,TGTGCCAGCGGGGTGACTAGCGGGGGGCCCGGGGCCCAGTACTTC
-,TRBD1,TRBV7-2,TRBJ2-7,CASSWDRGFVYEQYF,TGTGCCAGCAGTTGGGACAGGGGTTTCGTCTACGAGCAGTACTTC
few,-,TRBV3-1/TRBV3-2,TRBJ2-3,CASSQDNWGISYF,TGTGCCAGCAGCCAAGATAATTGGGGGATTTCGTATTTT
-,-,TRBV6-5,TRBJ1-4,CASRGREKLFF,TGTGCCAGCAGGGGACGGGAAAAACTGTTTTTT
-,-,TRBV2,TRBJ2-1,CASRGNSPPSFF,TGTGCCAGCAGGGGGAATAGTCCCCCATCGTTCTTC
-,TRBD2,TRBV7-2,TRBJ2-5,CASSLGTLAGAQETQYF,TGTGCCAGCAGCTTAGGCACGCTAGCGGGAGCTCAAGAGACCCAGTACTTC
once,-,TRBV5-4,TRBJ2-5,CASRSGGAIQETQYF,TGTGCCAGCAGAAGTGGCGGGGCGATACAAGAGACCCAGTACTTC
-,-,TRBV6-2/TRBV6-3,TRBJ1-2,CASSLYDGYTF,TGTGCCAGCAGTTTGTACGATGGCTACACCTTC
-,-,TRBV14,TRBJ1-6,CASSPTRGAPLHF,TGTGCCAGCAGCCCAACAAGGGGTGCACCCCTCCACTTT
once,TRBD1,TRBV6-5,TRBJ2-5,CASSYWDSNQETQYF,TGTGCCAGCAGTTACTGGGACAGTAACCAAGAGACCCAGTACTTC
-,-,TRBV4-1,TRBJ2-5,CARSRRGAITGREETQYF,TGCGCCCGCAGCCGACGGGGAGCGATAACAGGGAGGGAAGAGACCCAGTACTTC
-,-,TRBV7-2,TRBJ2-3,CASSLDRLDTQYF,TGTGCCAGCAGCTTAGATAGGTTAGATACGCAGTATTTT
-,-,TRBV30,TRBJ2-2,CAGNRDSGTGELFF,TGTGCCGGTAACCGGGACAGCGGGACCGGGGAGCTGTTTTTT
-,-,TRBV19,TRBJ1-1,CASWTAKTEAFF,TGTGCCAGTTGGACAGCAAAAACTGAAGCTTTCTTT
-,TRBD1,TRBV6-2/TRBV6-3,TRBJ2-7,CASSRPATGASSYEQYF,TGTGCCAGCAGTCGGCCCGCTACAGGGGCCAGTTCCTACGAGCAGTACTTC
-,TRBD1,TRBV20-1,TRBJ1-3,CSASPLWDRVSGNTIYF,TGCAGTGCTAGTCCCCTGTGGGACAGGGTTTCTGGAAACACCATATATTTT
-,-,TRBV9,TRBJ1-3,CASSVSLGGARDSGNTIYF,TGTGCCAGCAGCGTAAGCCTCGGGGGAGCCAGGGACTCTGGAAACACCATATATTTT
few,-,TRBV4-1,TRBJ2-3,CASSPTASTDTQYF,TGCGCCAGCAGCCCGACGGCTAGCACAGATACGCAGTATTTT
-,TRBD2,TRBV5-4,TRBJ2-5,CASSREASGGETQYF,TGTGCCAGCAGCCGGGAGGCTAGCGGGGGTGAGACCCAGTACTTC
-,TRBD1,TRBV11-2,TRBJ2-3,CASSSRDSPTDTQYF,TGTGCCAGCAGCTCACGGGACAGCCCCACAGATACGCAGTATTTT
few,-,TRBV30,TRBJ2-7,CAWSVGAYEQYF,TGTGCCTGGAGTGTGGGGGCCTACGAGCAGTACTTC
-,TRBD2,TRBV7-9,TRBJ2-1,CASSSVRGGPYNEQFF,TGTGCCAGCAGCTCAGTACGGGGGGGTCCTTACAATGAGCAGTTCTTC
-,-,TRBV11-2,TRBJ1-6,CASSFQGNSPLHF,TGTGCCAGCAGCTTTCAGGGTAATTCACCCCTCCACTTT
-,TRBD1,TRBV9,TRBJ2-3,CASSVEAGGASDTQYF,TGTGCCAGCAGCGTAGAAGCAGGGGGCGCGTCAGATACGCAGTATTTT
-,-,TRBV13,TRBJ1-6,CASSLGPVTGYQPLHF,TGTGCCAGCAGCTTAGGCCCTGTGACAGGTTATCAACCCCTCCACTTT
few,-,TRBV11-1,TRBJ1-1,CASSLTSTEAFF,TGTGCCAGCAGCCTCACGAGCACTGAAGCTTTCTTT
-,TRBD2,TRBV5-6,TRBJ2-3,CASYRLAASTDTQYF,TGTGCCAGCTACCGACTAGCGGCTAGCACAGATACGCAGTATTTT
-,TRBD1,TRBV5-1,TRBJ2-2,CASSFTGASNTGELFF,TGCGCCAGCAGCTTTACAGGGGCCTCAAACACCGGGGAGCTGTTTTTT
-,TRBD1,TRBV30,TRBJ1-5,CAWSVPGQGTGNQPQHF,TGTGCCTGGAGTGTACCAGGACAGGGGACGGGCAATCAGCCCCAGCATTTT
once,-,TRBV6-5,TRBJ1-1,CASSSKYTEAFF,TGTGCCAGCAGTTCGAAATACACTGAAGCTTTCTTT
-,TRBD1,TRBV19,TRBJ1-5,CASSAGTGNQPQHF,TGTGCCAGTAGTGCCGGGACAGGCAATCAGCCCCAGCATTTT
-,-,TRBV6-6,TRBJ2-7,CASSSLAYEQYF,TGTGCCAGCAGTTCCCTAGCCTACGAGCAGTACTTC
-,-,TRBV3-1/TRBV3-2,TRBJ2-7,CASSLLGMQYF,TGTGCCAGCAGCCTACTTGGGATGCAGTACTTC
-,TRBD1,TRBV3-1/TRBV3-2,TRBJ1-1,CASSQRTGLGTEAFF,TGTGCCAGCAGCCAACGGACAGGGCTAGGCACTGAAGCTTTCTTT
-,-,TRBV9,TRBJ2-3,CASSVLGTDTQYF,TGTGCCAGCAGCGTATTGGGGACAGATACGCAGTATTTT
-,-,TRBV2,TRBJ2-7,CASSSAPYEQYF,TGTGCCAGCAGTAGTGCCCCCTACGAGCAGTACTTC
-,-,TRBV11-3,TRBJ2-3,CASSLEQKTDTQYF,TGTGCCAGCAGCTTGGAGCAGAAAACAGATACGCAGTATTTT
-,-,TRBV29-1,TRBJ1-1,CSVDNTEAFF,TGCAGCGTAGATAACACTGAAGCTTTCTTT
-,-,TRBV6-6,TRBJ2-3,CASNFRARNTDTQYF,TGTGCCAGCAACTTCCGAGCAAGGAATACAGATACGCAGTATTTT
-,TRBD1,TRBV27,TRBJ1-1,CASGNLGQDEAFF,TGTGCCAGCGGGAACCTCGGACAGGATGAAGCTTTCTTT